This record looks at one T cell receptor (beta chain) sequence and its context. Sample time point: patch test 1, 2 weeks after DPC sensitization. Treatment specified: therapeutic diphenylcyclopropenone sensitization with weekly scalp DPC. The data were taken from a study of human T cells and chemical hapten exposure. Trimming stripped 3 bases from V and 2 bases from J, with 8 bases between. The CDR3 totals 13 residues. Germline V gives CDR1 SGHAT, CDR2 FQDESV (reference sequence). TCRdb called the RACE reads again in MiXCR, with one record for every CDR3 protein. The data show more than 150,000 distinct CDR3 sequences, more than 14% seen once.

The rearrangement uses TRBV11-1 and TRBJ2-7; D possibly matches TRBD1 or TRBD2 (5 bases each). The receptor was derived from a woman under 40 with alopecia areata. Some clones in this sample may be carry-over from other donors' samples. The starting material was whole blood, obtained in connection with sensitization to the hapten diphenylcyclopropenone (DPC). The CDR3 reads CASSFWGTYEQYF. Here the CDR3 DNA reads TGTGCCAGCAGCTTTTGGGGGACCTACGAGCAGTACTTC.